These 8 T cell receptor beta chains originate from one sample sequenced in a study of OX40 agonist ivuxolimab in advanced cancers. Profiled with immunoSEQ multiplex PCR; TCRdb holds only in-frame clones, not every one. The sample consists of around 76,000 clones, roughly 80% of them appearing once. The sample here was CD4+ or CD8+ T cells sorted from blood, taken in a trial of the OX40 agonist ivuxolimab. These receptors were taken from an adult with an advanced solid tumor such as melanoma, head and neck, liver or kidney cancer.

In its sample, this clone was seen once. The CDR3 coding sequence is TGTGCCAGCTCAGCGGGCGAGCCCCAGCATTTT. This gives the protein CASSAGEPQHF. The genes are TRBV18 and TRBJ1-5; D is uncertain. Germline assignment: CDR1 KGHSH and CDR2 LQKENI. The CDR3 extends over 11 amino acids. Trimming pared 5 bases from V and 8 bases from J, leaving 7 bases between.

This chain connects TRBV5-1 to TRBJ1-2; D unresolved. Between the trimmed V and J ends, which lost 0 bases and 5 bases, there was a span of 11 bases. This CDR3 has 14 residues. Per germline, CDR1 SGHRS and CDR2 YFSETQ. The CDR3, as DNA: TGCGCCAGCAGCTTGGGCGTCGGTCCTTATGGCTACACCTTC. It codes for CASSLGVGPYGYTF. Full variable domain (remainder filled in from reference TRBV5-1 and TRBJ1-2): KAGVTQTPRYLIKTRGQQVTLSCSPISGHRSVSWYQQTPGQGLQFLFEYFSETQRNKGNFPGRFSGRQFSNSRSEMNVSTLELGDSALYLCASSLGVGPYGYTFGSGTRLTVV.

The chain uses TRBV28 and TRBJ2-7; 8 positions match TRBD1. The germline CDR1 and CDR2 sequences are MDHEN and SYDVKM. The CDR3 has 15 amino acids. The V gene end was trimmed by 5 bases and the J gene end by 5 bases; junction bases not matched to a gene: 11. Here the CDR3 reads CASSAGGRVVHEQYF. In DNA form, the CDR3 reads TGTGCCAGCAGTGCAGGGGGCAGAGTTGTCCACGAGCAGTACTTC.

This clone was counted only a few times. The V call is TRBV7-2, the J call TRBJ2-3; 13 nucleotides align to TRBD2. Trimming took 4 bases from V and 6 from J; bases not matched to a gene: 7. The CDR3 is made up of 16 amino acids. Per the germline V gene, CDR1 is SGHTA and CDR2 is FQGNSA. This CDR3 is CASSSVTSGGLDTQYF. The CDR3 region has the DNA TGTGCCAGCAGCTCCGTGACTAGCGGGGGGTTGGATACGCAGTATTTT.

The chain is built from TRBV11-2 and TRBJ1-3; possibly TRBD1 for D (6 bases). With 5 bases removed from V and 1 base from J, the gap between germline ends came to 15 bases. This CDR3 is built from 16 residues. Germline-derived CDR1 and CDR2 are SGHAT and FQNNGV. The CDR3 bases are TGTGCCAGCAGCCCAAATCAGGGGACATCTGGAAACACCATATATTTT. Amino acid sequence: CASSPNQGTSGNTIYF.

The chain employs TRBV7-2 and TRBJ2-5; TRBD1 agrees at 8 bases. The length of the CDR3 is 15 residues. The germline V gene has CDR1 SGHTA and CDR2 FQGNSA. After removal of 1 base from V and 4 bases from J, the junction contained 5 bases not matched to a gene. The CDR3 coding sequence is TGTGCCAGCAGCTTAGGACAGGGGCGGATAGAGACCCAGTACTTC. Translation: CASSLGQGRIETQYF.

The chain links TRBV5-4 to TRBJ1-2, with a tentative D call TRBD1 (5 bases). CDR1 is SGHNT, CDR2 YYREEE, per germline (reference sequence). Trimming pared 3 bases from V and 5 bases from J, leaving 11 bases between. The CDR3 covers 13 residues. The CDR3 reads CASSWTGAYGYTF. The CDR3 nucleotides read TGTGCCAGCAGCTGGACTGGGGCTTATGGCTACACCTTC.

V usage is TRBV9 and J usage is TRBJ2-7, with 9 bases aligning to TRBD1. Germline-derived CDR1 and CDR2 are SGDLS and YYNGEE. The CDR3 is 17 amino acids. V was pared by 1 base and J by 5 bases, with 13 bases of the junction left unmatched. The CDR3 reads CASSVQDYGTGKDEQYF. The CDR3 DNA sequence: TGTGCCAGCAGCGTACAAGACTACGGGACAGGGAAGGACGAGCAGTACTTC.